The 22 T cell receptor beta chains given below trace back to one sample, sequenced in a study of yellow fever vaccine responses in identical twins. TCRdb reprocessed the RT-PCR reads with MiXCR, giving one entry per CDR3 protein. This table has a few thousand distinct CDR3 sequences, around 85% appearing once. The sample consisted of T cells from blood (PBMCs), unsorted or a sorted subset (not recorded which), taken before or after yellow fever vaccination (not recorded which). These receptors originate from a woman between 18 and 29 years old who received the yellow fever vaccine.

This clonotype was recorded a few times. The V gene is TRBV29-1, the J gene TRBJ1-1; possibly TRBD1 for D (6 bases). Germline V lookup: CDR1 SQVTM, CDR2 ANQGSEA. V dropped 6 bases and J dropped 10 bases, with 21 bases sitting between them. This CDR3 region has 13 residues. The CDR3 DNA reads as TGCAGCGTCGACCGAAACAGGGATCAGGGAGCTTTCTTT. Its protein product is CSVDRNRDQGAFF.

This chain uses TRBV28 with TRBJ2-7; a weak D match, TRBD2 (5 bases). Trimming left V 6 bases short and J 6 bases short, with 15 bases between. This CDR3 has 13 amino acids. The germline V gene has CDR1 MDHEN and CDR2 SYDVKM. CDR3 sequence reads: CASSPSRVGEQYF. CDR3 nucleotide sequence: TGTGCCAGCAGCCCCTCGAGGGTGGGCGAGCAGTACTTC.

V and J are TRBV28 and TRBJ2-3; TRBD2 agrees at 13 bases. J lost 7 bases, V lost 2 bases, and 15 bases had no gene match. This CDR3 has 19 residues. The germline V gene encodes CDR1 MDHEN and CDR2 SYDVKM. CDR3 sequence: CASSLPSVLAGGPVYTQYF. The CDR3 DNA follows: TGTGCCAGCAGTTTACCCTCTGTACTAGCGGGAGGGCCGGTATATACGCAGTATTTT.

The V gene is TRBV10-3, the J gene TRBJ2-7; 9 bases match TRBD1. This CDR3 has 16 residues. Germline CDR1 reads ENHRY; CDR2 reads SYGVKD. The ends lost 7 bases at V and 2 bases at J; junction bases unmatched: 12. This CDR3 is CAITQQSRDRAYEQYF. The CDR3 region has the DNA TGTGCCATCACCCAACAATCCCGGGACAGGGCCTACGAGCAGTACTTC.

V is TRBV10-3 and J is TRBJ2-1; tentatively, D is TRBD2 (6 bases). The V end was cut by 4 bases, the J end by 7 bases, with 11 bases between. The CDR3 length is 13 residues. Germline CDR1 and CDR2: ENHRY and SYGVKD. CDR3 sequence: CAISVDAGNEQFF. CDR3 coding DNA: TGTGCCATCAGTGTCGACGCGGGGAATGAGCAGTTCTTC.

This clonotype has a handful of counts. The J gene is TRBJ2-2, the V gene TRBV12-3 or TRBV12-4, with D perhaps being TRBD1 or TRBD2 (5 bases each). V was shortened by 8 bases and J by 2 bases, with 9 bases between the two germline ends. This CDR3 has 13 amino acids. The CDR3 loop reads CASRGPNTGELFF. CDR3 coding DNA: TGTGCCAGCCGGGGCCCCAACACCGGGGAGCTGTTTTTT.

This CDR3 reads CSATAASYEQYF. The CDR3 DNA is TGCAGTGCTACAGCGGCCTCCTACGAGCAGTACTTC. The gene calls are TRBV20-1 and TRBJ2-7; weak D call: TRBD2 (5 bases). This CDR3 contains 12 residues. V lost 4 bases and J lost 0, with 7 bases in between. The germline CDR1 and CDR2 sequences are DFQATT and SNEGSKA (reference sequence).

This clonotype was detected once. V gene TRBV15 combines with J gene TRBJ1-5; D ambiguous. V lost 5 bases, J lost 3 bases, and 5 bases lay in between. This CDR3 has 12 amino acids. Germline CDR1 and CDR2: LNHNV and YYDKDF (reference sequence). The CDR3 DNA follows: TGTGCCACCAGCGAACCCAATCAGCCCCAGCATTTT. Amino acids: CATSEPNQPQHF.

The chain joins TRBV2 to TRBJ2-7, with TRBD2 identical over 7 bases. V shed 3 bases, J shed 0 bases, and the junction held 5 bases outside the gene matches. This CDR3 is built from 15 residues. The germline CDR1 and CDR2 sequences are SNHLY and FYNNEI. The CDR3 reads CASSDTSASSYEQYF. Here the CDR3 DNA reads TGTGCCAGCAGTGATACTAGCGCGAGCTCCTACGAGCAGTACTTC.

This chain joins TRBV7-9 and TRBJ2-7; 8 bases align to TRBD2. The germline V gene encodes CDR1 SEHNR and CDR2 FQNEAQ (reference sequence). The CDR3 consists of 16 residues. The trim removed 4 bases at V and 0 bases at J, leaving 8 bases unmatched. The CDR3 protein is CASSSKLAESSYEQYF. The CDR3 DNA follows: TGTGCCAGCAGCTCGAAACTAGCGGAAAGCTCCTACGAGCAGTACTTC.

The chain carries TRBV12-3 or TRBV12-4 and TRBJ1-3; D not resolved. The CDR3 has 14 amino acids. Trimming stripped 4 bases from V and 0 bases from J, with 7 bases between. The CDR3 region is CASSSLFSGNTIYF. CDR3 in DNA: TGTGCCAGCAGTTCACTTTTCTCTGGAAACACCATATATTTT.

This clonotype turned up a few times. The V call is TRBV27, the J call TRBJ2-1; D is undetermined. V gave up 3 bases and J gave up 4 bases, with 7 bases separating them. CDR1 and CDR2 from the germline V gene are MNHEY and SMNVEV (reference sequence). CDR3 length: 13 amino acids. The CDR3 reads CASSLGSYNEQFF. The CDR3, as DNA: TGTGCCAGCAGTTTGGGCAGTTACAATGAGCAGTTCTTC.

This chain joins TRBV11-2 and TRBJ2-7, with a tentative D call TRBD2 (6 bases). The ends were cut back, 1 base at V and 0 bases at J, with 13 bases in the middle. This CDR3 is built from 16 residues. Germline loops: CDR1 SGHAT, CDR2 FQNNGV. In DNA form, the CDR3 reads TGTGCCAGCAGCTTAGTCGGGACTGCAAGCTCCTACGAGCAGTACTTC. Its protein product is CASSLVGTASSYEQYF.

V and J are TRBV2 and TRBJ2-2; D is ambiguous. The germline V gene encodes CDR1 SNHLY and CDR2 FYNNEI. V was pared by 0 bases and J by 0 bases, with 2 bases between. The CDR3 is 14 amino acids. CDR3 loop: CASSEAPNTGELFF. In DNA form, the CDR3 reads TGTGCCAGCAGTGAAGCCCCGAACACCGGGGAGCTGTTTTTT.

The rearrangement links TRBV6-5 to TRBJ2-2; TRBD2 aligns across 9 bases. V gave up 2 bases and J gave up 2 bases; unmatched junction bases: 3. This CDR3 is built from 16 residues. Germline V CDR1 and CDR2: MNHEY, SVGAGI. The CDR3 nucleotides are TGTGCCAGCAGTTACCTTAGCGGGGGTAACACCGGGGAGCTGTTTTTT. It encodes CASSYLSGGNTGELFF.

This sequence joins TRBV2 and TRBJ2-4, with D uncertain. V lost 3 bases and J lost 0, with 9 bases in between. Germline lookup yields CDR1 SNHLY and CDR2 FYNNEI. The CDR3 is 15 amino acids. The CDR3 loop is CASSDTGLAKNIQYF. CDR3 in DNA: TGTGCCAGCAGTGATACCGGTCTAGCCAAAAACATTCAGTACTTC. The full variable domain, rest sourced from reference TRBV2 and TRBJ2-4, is EPEVTQTPSHQVTQMGQEVILRCVPISNHLYFYWYRQILGQKVEFLVSFYNNEISEKSEIFDDQFSVERPDGSNFTLKIRSTKLEDSAMYFCASSDTGLAKNIQYFGAGTRLSVL.

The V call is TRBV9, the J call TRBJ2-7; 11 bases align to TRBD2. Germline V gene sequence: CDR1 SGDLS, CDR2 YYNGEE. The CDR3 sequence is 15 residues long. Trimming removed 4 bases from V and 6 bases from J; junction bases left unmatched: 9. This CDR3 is CASSLSGTSGGEQYF. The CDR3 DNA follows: TGTGCCAGCAGCCTTAGTGGGACTAGCGGTGGCGAGCAGTACTTC. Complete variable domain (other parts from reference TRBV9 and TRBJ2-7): DSGVTQTPKHLITATGQRVTLRCSPRSGDLSVYWYQQSLDQGLQFLIQYYNGEERAKGNILERFSAQQFPDLHSELNLSSLELGDSALYFCASSLSGTSGGEQYFGPGTRLTVT.

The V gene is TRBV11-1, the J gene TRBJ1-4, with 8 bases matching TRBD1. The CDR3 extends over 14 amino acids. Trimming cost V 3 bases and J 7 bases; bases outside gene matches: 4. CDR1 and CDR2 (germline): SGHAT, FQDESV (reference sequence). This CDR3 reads CASSLGTGSEKLFF. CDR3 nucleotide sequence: TGTGCCAGCAGCTTGGGGACAGGTTCTGAAAAACTGTTTTTT.

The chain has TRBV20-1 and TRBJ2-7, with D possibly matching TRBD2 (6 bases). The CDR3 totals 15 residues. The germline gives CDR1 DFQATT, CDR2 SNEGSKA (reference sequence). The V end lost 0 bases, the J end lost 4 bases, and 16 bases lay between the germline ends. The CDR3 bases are TGCAGTGCTAGAGAGCAGGGCGGGATGATTTACGAGCAGTACTTC. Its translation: CSAREQGGMIYEQYF.

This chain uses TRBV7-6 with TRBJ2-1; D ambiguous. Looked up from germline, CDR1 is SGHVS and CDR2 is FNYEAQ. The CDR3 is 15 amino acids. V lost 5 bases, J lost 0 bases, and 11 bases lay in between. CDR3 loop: CASSAYESSYNEQFF. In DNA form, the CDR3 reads TGTGCCAGCAGCGCCTATGAGAGCTCCTACAATGAGCAGTTCTTC.

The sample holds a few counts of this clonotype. CDR3 residues: CASSFGTGSYEQYF. The CDR3 DNA reads TGTGCCAGCAGCTTCGGGACAGGGTCCTACGAGCAGTACTTC. This chain connects TRBV27 to TRBJ2-7, with 9 bases lining up with TRBD1. Trimming cost V 6 bases and J 1 base; bases outside gene matches: 4. The CDR3 covers 14 residues. CDR1 is MNHEY, CDR2 SMNVEV, per germline (reference sequence).

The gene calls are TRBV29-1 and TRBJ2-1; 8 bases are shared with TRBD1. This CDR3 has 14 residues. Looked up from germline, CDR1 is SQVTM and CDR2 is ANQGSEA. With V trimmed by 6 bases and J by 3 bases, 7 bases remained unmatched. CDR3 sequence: CSVTGQDVYNEQFF. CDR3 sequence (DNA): TGCAGCGTAACGGGACAGGATGTCTACAATGAGCAGTTCTTC.